A single sample gave rise to the 31 T cell receptor beta chains below, sequenced in a study of GPR56 and killer-like receptors on CD4 memory cells. TCRdb processed the reads again and assigns one entry to each CDR3 protein, with no DNA. This table holds about 2,500 distinct CDR3 sequences. Cells were FACS-enriched into one of five CD4+ populations defined by killer cell lectin-like receptor and GPR56 expression. The sequenced sample was memory CD4+ T cells from blood. These receptor sequences come from a human donor in good health.

J is TRBJ1-2 and V is TRBV20-1; the D call of TRBD1 rests on TCRdb alone, since no DNA is present to check it. Germline-derived CDR1 and CDR2 are DFQATT and SNEGSKA (reference sequence). This CDR3 comprises 12 residues. This chain's CDR3 is CSAGRDRGGYTF.

V is TRBV4-1 and J is TRBJ2-1; as DNA is missing, the TRBD1 call by TCRdb cannot be tested. The CDR3 is made up of 16 amino acids. Germline assignment: CDR1 MGHRA and CDR2 YSYEKL. Here the CDR3 reads CASSQTDPGGNYEQFF.

The genes are TRBV11-2 and TRBJ1-1. The CDR3 spans 22 residues. The germline V gene has CDR1 SGHAT and CDR2 FQNNGV. The CDR3 sequence: CASSFDIRRFARTGAGNTEAFF.

By frequency, this clonotype is large. The rearrangement links TRBV6-2 or TRBV6-3 to TRBJ1-5; TCRdb reports TRBD1, a call that lacks DNA to check it against. This CDR3 spans 17 amino acids. Germline V gives CDR1 MNHEY, CDR2 SVGEGT. The CDR3 reads CASSYLGVGQGDQPQHF.

V and J are TRBV7-9 and TRBJ1-3. This CDR3 is built from 15 residues. Germline loops: CDR1 SEHNR, CDR2 FQNEAQ (reference sequence). The CDR3 loop reads CASSFRYLPGNTIYF.

Considering frequency, this clonotype is medium-sized. The rearrangement uses TRBV19 and TRBJ2-7. CDR3 length: 16 residues. From germline, CDR1 is LNHDA and CDR2 SQIVND (reference sequence). CDR3: CASSIVYYQPRYEQYF.

V usage is TRBV7-9 and J usage is TRBJ1-5. The CDR3 is made up of 18 amino acids. Germline CDR1 reads SEHNR; CDR2 reads FQNEAQ (reference sequence). The CDR3 reads CASSLGSESSYSNQPQHF.

The V call is TRBV14, the J call TRBJ1-2. CDR1 and CDR2 (germline): SGHDN, FVKESK. This CDR3 spans 13 amino acids. The chain's CDR3 is CASSQDRFYGYTF.

This clonotype is called large based on its frequency. The V call is TRBV6-1, the J call TRBJ1-1. Germline values: CDR1 MNHNS, CDR2 SASEGT. The CDR3 has 13 residues. CDR3: CASSADRNTEAFF.

This chain connects TRBV23-1 to TRBJ2-3; TCRdb calls TRBD1, which cannot be checked without DNA. TRBV23-1 is an ORF, with its function uncertain. This CDR3 is built from 11 residues. CDR3 amino acids: CARPGEYTQYF.

This clonotype is labeled medium-sized based on frequency. This chain links TRBV18 with TRBJ1-5; TCRdb names TRBD1, which stays unverified in the absence of DNA. CDR3 size: 14 residues. Germline-derived CDR1 and CDR2 are KGHSH and LQKENI. The CDR3: CASSPGQSNQPQHF.

The rearrangement uses TRBV11-3 and TRBJ2-5; the TCRdb D gene call, TRBD1, has no DNA to confirm it. Germline CDR1 is SGHNT and CDR2 is YENEEA. The length of the CDR3 is 14 residues. The chain's CDR3 is CASSLGRSQETQYF.

The chain has TRBV5-1 and TRBJ1-1; without DNA, the TCRdb call of TRBD1 cannot be checked. The CDR3 is 15 residues long. Germline loops: CDR1 SGHRS, CDR2 YFSETQ. This CDR3 is CASSSGTGLNAEAFF.

This clonotype is deemed medium-sized (0.01 to 0.1%) by its frequency. The CDR3 loop reads CASTFHRRMGTEAFF. The gene calls are TRBV7-9 and TRBJ1-1; TCRdb selects TRBD1, and the lack of DNA leaves this call unchecked. CDR3 length: 15 amino acids. Germline CDR1 and CDR2: SEHNR and FQNEAQ (reference sequence).

The rearrangement uses TRBV29-1 and TRBJ2-1; TCRdb's D call of TRBD2 is untestable without DNA. Looked up from germline, CDR1 is SQVTM and CDR2 is ANQGSEA. The CDR3 is 18 residues long. The CDR3 loop is CSVHFRTSGVNSYNEQFF.

The V call is TRBV4-1, the J call TRBJ1-3. From germline, CDR1 is MGHRA and CDR2 YSYEKL. The CDR3 loop spans 14 amino acids. CDR3 protein: CASSPLGRLDTIYF.

By frequency, this clonotype registers large. V usage is TRBV6-1 and J usage is TRBJ2-1; with no DNA, the TCRdb D assignment of TRBD2 cannot be verified. Germline assignment: CDR1 MNHNS and CDR2 SASEGT. The CDR3 runs to 18 residues. The CDR3 here is CASSELLGVRGGYYEQFF.

Frequency places this clonotype as medium-sized. The V call is TRBV6-8, the J call TRBJ2-7; TCRdb's D call, TRBD2, is unchecked because there is no DNA. The germline V gene encodes CDR1 MNHGY and CDR2 SAAAGT. The CDR3 has 16 residues. The CDR3 loop is CASWVKGPSGSYEQYF.

In terms of frequency, this clonotype is medium-sized. The chain joins TRBV29-1 to TRBJ1-5. CDR3 size: 13 residues. Germline-derived CDR1 and CDR2 are SQVTM and ANQGSEA. The CDR3 protein is CSVGSSNNQPQHF.

The chain employs TRBV5-1 and TRBJ1-1; the TRBD1 assignment by TCRdb is unverifiable without DNA. From germline, CDR1 is SGHRS and CDR2 YFSETQ. CDR3 length: 16 residues. The CDR3: CASSVGGGVWRTEAFF. Together with reference TRBV5-1 and TRBJ1-1, the CDR3 gives the full variable domain: KAGVTQTPRYLIKTRGQQVTLSCSPISGHRSVSWYQQTPGQGLQFLFEYFSETQRNKGNFPGRFSGRQFSNSRSEMNVSTLELGDSALYLCASSVGGGVWRTEAFFGQGTRLTVV.

This clonotype ranks as medium-sized (0.01 to 0.1%) in terms of frequency. The V gene is TRBV18, the J gene TRBJ2-7; checking the TCRdb D call of TRBD1 is not possible without DNA. The CDR3 contains 14 residues. The germline V gene encodes CDR1 KGHSH and CDR2 LQKENI. The CDR3 loop is CASSPAGSNYEQYF.

This clonotype is large by frequency. The chain has TRBV7-9 and TRBJ2-2; the TCRdb D gene call, TRBD1, has no DNA to confirm it. The CDR3 consists of 17 residues. CDR1 is SEHNR, CDR2 FQNEAQ, per germline (reference sequence). CDR3 residues: CASSLTGTGFSTGELFF.

V gene TRBV7-9 combines with J gene TRBJ2-3; TCRdb names TRBD2, which stays unverified in the absence of DNA. The CDR3 spans 16 residues. CDR1 is SEHNR and CDR2 is FQNEAQ in the germline V gene (reference sequence). The CDR3 loop reads CASSWGLAGTTDTQYF.

Considering frequency, this clonotype is medium-sized. This chain joins TRBV5-6 and TRBJ1-6; TCRdb reports TRBD1, a call that lacks DNA to check it against. Per the germline V gene, CDR1 is SGHDT and CDR2 is YYEEEE. There are 15 residues in the CDR3. This CDR3 is CASSLMGRVNSPLHF. Looking up the rest from reference TRBV5-6 and TRBJ1-6 gives the full variable domain: DAGVTQSPTHLIKTRGQQVTLRCSPKSGHDTVSWYQQALGQGPQFIFQYYEEEERQRGNFPDRFSGHQFPNYSSELNVNALLLGDSALYLCASSLMGRVNSPLHFGNGTRLTVT.

This clonotype is deemed large by its frequency. The chain combines TRBV19 with TRBJ2-2; checking the TCRdb D call of TRBD2 is not possible without DNA. The CDR3 has 17 residues. Germline V lookup: CDR1 LNHDA, CDR2 SQIVND (reference sequence). The CDR3 reads CASSIPSGRKNTGELFF.

This clonotype ranks as medium-sized (0.01 to 0.1%) in terms of frequency. The V and J genes are TRBV10-3 and TRBJ1-5; TCRdb indicates TRBD1, and absent DNA this call remains unverified. CDR1 is ENHRY, CDR2 SYGVKD, per germline. The CDR3 is 16 amino acids. The CDR3 spells CAISESPLRDNQPQHF.

This clonotype is classed as medium-sized (0.01 to 0.1%) by frequency. The gene calls are TRBV28 and TRBJ1-2; the D gene TCRdb calls, TRBD1, cannot be checked with no DNA. The CDR3 is 13 amino acids. In germline, CDR1 is MDHEN, CDR2 SYDVKM. CDR3 protein: CASSFGGRVGYTF.

This clonotype is deemed large by its frequency. This chain uses TRBV6-1 with TRBJ2-1; lacking DNA, the TRBD2 call made by TCRdb goes unchecked. The CDR3 covers 15 residues. CDR1 and CDR2 from the germline V gene are MNHNS and SASEGT. CDR3 sequence: CASSATGTGGGEQFF.

This chain connects TRBV12-3 or TRBV12-4 to TRBJ1-5. The CDR3 is 14 amino acids. This chain's CDR3 is CASRPRGRNQPQHF.

The V gene is TRBV12-3 or TRBV12-4, the J gene TRBJ2-7. The CDR3 totals 14 residues. The CDR3 here is CASSFSTVPYEQYF.

This clonotype is called large based on its frequency. This chain joins TRBV7-9 and TRBJ2-6; there is no DNA to check the TCRdb D call of TRBD2. This CDR3 contains 17 residues. CDR1 and CDR2 (germline): SEHNR, FQNEAQ (reference sequence). This CDR3 is CASPWAPPLSGANVLTF.